The 31 T cell receptor beta chains presented below share a single source sample, sequenced in a study of blood T cell repertoires in COVID-19. The table came from immunoSEQ multiplex PCR; TCRdb's copy has only in-frame clones and leaves some out. Of fewer than 250,000 clones listed, approximately 81% are singletons. The sequenced material came from peripheral blood. These receptor sequences come from a human donor in a cohort sampled during active COVID-19.

The V and J genes are TRBV7-8 and TRBJ1-2; no firm D call. V lost 5 bases to trimming and J lost 8 bases, with 12 bases between them. CDR3 length: 12 residues. CDR1 is SGHVS, CDR2 FQNEAQ, per germline. The DNA of the CDR3 is TGTGCCAGCAGCCTAAGTCTAAGAGGCTACACCTTC. This sequence encodes CASSLSLRGYTF.

The chain employs TRBV21-1 and TRBJ2-1; TRBD2, the table's D call, was not compared with the DNA. TRBV21-1 is reported as a pseudogene. This CDR3 region has 18 residues. The CDR3 is CASSDTGAGGPRVNEQFF. The CDR3 DNA reads TGTGCCAGCAGCGACACTGGCGCGGGAGGGCCGAGAGTCAATGAGCAGTTCTTC.

The genes are TRBV28 and TRBJ1-2; 10 nucleotides agree with TRBD1. Germline V lookup: CDR1 MDHEN, CDR2 SYDVKM. Trimming at V came to 4 bases and at J to 8 bases, leaving 1 base not matched to a gene. The CDR3 runs 12 residues. Here the CDR3 DNA reads TGTGCCAGCAGTTGGGACAGGGGAGGCTACACCTTC. As protein: CASSWDRGGYTF.

The chain has TRBV19 and TRBJ2-1; 8 nucleotides align to TRBD2. J gave up 0 bases and V 5 bases, and 3 bases lay outside the gene matches. Germline V gene sequence: CDR1 LNHDA, CDR2 SQIVND (reference sequence). The CDR3 extends over 15 amino acids. Here the CDR3 reads CASSVSGNSYNEQFF. CDR3 coding DNA: TGTGCCAGTAGTGTTAGCGGGAACTCCTACAATGAGCAGTTCTTC.

The chain links TRBV5-1 to TRBJ2-1, with TRBD2 identical over 8 bases. CDR3 length equals 15 residues. V gave up 4 bases and J gave up 0 bases; unmatched junction bases: 3. CDR1 is SGHRS, CDR2 YFSETQ, per germline. The DNA of the CDR3 is TGCGCCAGCAGCCCGGGGGGGAGCTCCTACAATGAGCAGTTCTTC. Translating gives CASSPGGSSYNEQFF.

The J gene is TRBJ1-3, the V gene TRBV18; D is unclear. Germline assignment: CDR1 KGHSH and CDR2 LQKENI. This CDR3 spans 16 amino acids. V gave up 3 bases and J gave up 4 bases, with 16 bases separating them. The CDR3 sequence is CASSPTAGVAGNTIYF. Written as DNA, the CDR3 is TGTGCCAGCTCACCGACCGCCGGGGTAGCGGGAAACACCATATATTTT.

The J gene is TRBJ1-6, the V gene TRBV5-6; D gene ambiguous. Looked up from germline, CDR1 is SGHDT and CDR2 is YYEEEE. The CDR3 totals 12 residues. Trimming shortened V by 3 bases and J by 6 bases, and 4 bases separated the two germline ends. CDR3 DNA: TGTGCCAGCAGCTCGGTTAATTCACCCCTCCACTTT. This codes for CASSSVNSPLHF.

The chain employs TRBV27 and TRBJ2-1; unclear D gene. CDR3 size: 15 residues. V was trimmed by 3 bases and J by 0 bases, leaving 9 bases between them. The germline V gene encodes CDR1 MNHEY and CDR2 SMNVEV (reference sequence). The CDR3 coding sequence is TGTGCCAGCAGTTTTCGGCTAGACTCCTACAATGAGCAGTTCTTC. It translates to CASSFRLDSYNEQFF.

This clone has more than one count but fewer than ten. This chain uses TRBV29-1 with TRBJ2-2; 11 bases map to TRBD1. Germline CDR1 SQVTM, CDR2 ANQGSEA. The junction had 8 bases not matched to a gene; V was cut back by 7 bases and J by 7 bases. This CDR3 has 14 residues. The CDR3: CSARTGGRRGELFF. DNA of the CDR3: TGCAGCGCAAGGACAGGGGGCCGTCGCGGGGAGCTGTTTTTT.

This clone was detected only once. The V call is TRBV5-1, the J call TRBJ2-1, with D perhaps TRBD1 (6 bases). The V gene's germline CDR1 is SGHRS and CDR2 YFSETQ. CDR3 length: 16 residues. V was trimmed by 0 bases and J by 0 bases, leaving 10 bases between them. The CDR3 here is CASSLAGQSSYNEQFF. DNA of the CDR3: TGCGCCAGCAGCTTGGCGGGACAAAGCTCCTACAATGAGCAGTTCTTC.

This chain connects TRBV2 to TRBJ2-5; TRBD2 matches 8 bases. The V segment lost 6 bases and the J segment 3 bases; nucleotides outside the gene matches: 0. Looked up from germline, CDR1 is SNHLY and CDR2 is FYNNEI. This CDR3 comprises 12 residues. Here the CDR3 DNA reads TGTGCCAGCAGAGCGGGGGAAGAGACCCAGTACTTC. This encodes CASRAGEETQYF. Full variable domain (remainder filled in from reference TRBV2 and TRBJ2-5): EPEVTQTPSHQVTQMGQEVILRCVPISNHLYFYWYRQILGQKVEFLVSFYNNEISEKSEIFDDQFSVERPDGSNFTLKIRSTKLEDSAMYFCASRAGEETQYFGPGTRLLVL.

CDR3 amino acids: CASSSIGSLTEAFF. Here the CDR3 DNA reads TGTGCCAGCAGTTCGATAGGGAGTTTGACTGAAGCTTTCTTT. V and J are TRBV6-5 and TRBJ1-1; D not certain. The CDR3 has 14 residues. V was cut by 4 bases and J by 5 bases, with 14 bases left in between. Germline CDR1 is MNHEY and CDR2 is SVGAGI.

The DNA of the CDR3 is TGTGCCATCAGAGGTTGGGCCTGGGGACAGGGGCTCACCGGGGAGCTGTTTTTT. It specifies CAIRGWAWGQGLTGELFF. V gene TRBV10-3 combines with J gene TRBJ2-2; 10 bases align to TRBD1. CDR1 and CDR2 (germline): ENHRY, SYGVKD. V trimming: 6 bases; J trimming: 4 bases; junction bases outside the gene matches: 14. The CDR3 has 18 amino acids.

The V gene is TRBV27, the J gene TRBJ1-5, with 7 bases that match TRBD1. This CDR3 is built from 16 residues. J was trimmed by 4 bases and V by 4 bases; bases with no gene match: 10. Germline assignment: CDR1 MNHEY and CDR2 SMNVEV (reference sequence). As DNA, the CDR3 is TGTGCCAGCAGTTCCAGCCGGGACAGAAAAAATCAGCCCCAGCATTTT. This translates into CASSSSRDRKNQPQHF.

This chain links TRBV2 with TRBJ2-5, with D possibly TRBD1 on 6 matching bases. With 4 bases removed from V and 7 bases from J, the gap between germline ends came to 19 bases. The CDR3 is 15 residues long. Germline V gene sequence: CDR1 SNHLY, CDR2 FYNNEI. For the CDR3, the DNA is TGTGCCAGCAGTGTAGGGCAGGGGATAGGTTGGACCCAGTACTTC. It specifies CASSVGQGIGWTQYF. The entire variable domain, with the rest obtained from reference TRBV2 and TRBJ2-5, is as follows: EPEVTQTPSHQVTQMGQEVILRCVPISNHLYFYWYRQILGQKVEFLVSFYNNEISEKSEIFDDQFSVERPDGSNFTLKIRSTKLEDSAMYFCASSVGQGIGWTQYFGPGTRLLVL.

The chain carries TRBV7-2 and TRBJ2-2, with TRBD1 matching over 7 bases. This CDR3 contains 15 residues. The ends lost 6 bases at V and 0 bases at J; junction bases unmatched: 4. The germline gives CDR1 SGHTA, CDR2 FQGNSA. CDR3 sequence (DNA): TGTGCCAGCAGACTGGGACAGACGAACACCGGGGAGCTGTTTTTT. Translation gives CASRLGQTNTGELFF.

This clone has only one observation. This chain uses TRBV2 with TRBJ2-1; 7 bases line up with TRBD2. Germline lookup yields CDR1 SNHLY and CDR2 FYNNEI. The CDR3 contains 14 residues. Trimming cost V 7 bases and J 3 bases; bases outside gene matches: 6. The CDR3, as DNA: TGTGCCAGCACGTCTAGCGGAGTCTACAATGAGCAGTTCTTC. It yields the protein CASTSSGVYNEQFF.

The gene calls are TRBV5-1 and TRBJ2-3; no reliable D call. Trimming removed 4 bases from V and 4 bases from J, with 19 bases in between. This CDR3 has 16 residues. Germline CDR1 is SGHRS and CDR2 is YFSETQ. As DNA, the CDR3 is TGCGCCAGCAGCGACCCCCTAGGAAATCTCCCAGATACGCAGTATTTT. This encodes CASSDPLGNLPDTQYF.

This rearrangement joins TRBV5-1 to TRBJ2-7, with 12 bases aligning to TRBD1. Germline V gene sequence: CDR1 SGHRS, CDR2 YFSETQ. J lost 6 bases, V lost 0 bases, and 7 bases had no gene match. This CDR3 spans 16 amino acids. CDR3 coding DNA: TGCGCCAGCAGCTTGGAAGTAGGGGACAGGGGGCTCGAGCAGTACTTC. It is translated as CASSLEVGDRGLEQYF.

The chain employs TRBV7-2 and TRBJ1-2; D call uncertain. V dropped 1 base and J dropped 2 bases, with 14 bases sitting between them. The CDR3 covers 16 residues. Germline V gives CDR1 SGHTA, CDR2 FQGNSA. The CDR3 protein is CASSLGWRTANYGYTF. Written as DNA, the CDR3 is TGTGCCAGCAGCTTAGGGTGGAGGACTGCGAACTATGGCTACACCTTC.

The rearrangement links TRBV6-5 to TRBJ2-7; TRBD1 aligns across 7 bases. Trimming removed 6 bases from V and 0 bases from J; junction bases left unmatched: 8. Per the germline V gene, CDR1 is MNHEY and CDR2 is SVGAGI. CDR3 size: 15 residues. The CDR3 loop is CASSSRGPSSYEQYF. DNA for the CDR3: TGTGCCAGCAGCTCGAGGGGGCCAAGCTCCTACGAGCAGTACTTC.

There are a few counts of this clone. The rearrangement uses TRBV3-1 (or the pseudogene TRBV3-2) and TRBJ2-5, with 8 nucleotides matching TRBD2. The CDR3 sequence is 15 residues long. The junction had 11 bases not matched to a gene; V was cut back by 4 bases and J by 7 bases. The V gene's germline CDR1 is LGHDT and CDR2 YNNKEL (reference sequence). Here the CDR3 reads CASSPRNSGVGTQYF. Here the CDR3 DNA reads TGTGCCAGCAGCCCCCGGAATAGCGGGGTAGGGACCCAGTACTTC.

The rearrangement links TRBV7-6 to TRBJ2-2, with 9 bases that match TRBD1. There are 16 residues in the CDR3. V dropped 6 bases and J dropped 7; count of bases not matched to a gene: 12. CDR1 is SGHVS, CDR2 FNYEAQ, per germline. In DNA form, the CDR3 reads TGTGCCAGCAGTCCCGGGACAGGGATAACGGGCGGGGAGCTGTTTTTT. Translated, it gives CASSPGTGITGGELFF. Combining the CDR3 with reference TRBV7-6 and TRBJ2-2 gives the whole variable domain GAGVSQSPRYKVTKRGQDVALRCDPISGHVSLYWYRQALGQGPEFLTYFNYEAQQDKSGLPNDRFSAERPEGSISTLTIQRTEQRDSAMYRCASSPGTGITGGELFFGEGSRLTVL.

The rearrangement joins TRBV28 to TRBJ1-2; 7 bases agree with TRBD1. Germline lookup yields CDR1 MDHEN and CDR2 SYDVKM. Trimming cost V 5 bases and J 2 bases; bases outside gene matches: 2. The CDR3 has 13 residues. CDR3 sequence: CASSGQENYGYTF. The CDR3 region has the DNA TGTGCCAGCAGTGGACAGGAGAACTATGGCTACACCTTC.

The V and J genes are TRBV6-5 and TRBJ1-5; TRBD1 is a possible D gene (6 bases). CDR3 length equals 14 residues. The V gene lost 11 bases and the J gene lost 6 bases, with 20 bases spanning the gap. The V gene's germline CDR1 is MNHEY and CDR2 SVGAGI. CDR3 in amino acids: CAGSLEQGRQPQHF. CDR3 coding DNA: TGTGCCGGATCCTTAGAACAGGGACGTCAGCCCCAGCATTTT.

The CDR3 spells CASSIDMNRGLNSYNEQFF. Here the CDR3 DNA reads TGTGCCAGTAGTATAGACATGAACAGGGGGCTTAACTCCTACAATGAGCAGTTCTTC. The V call is TRBV19, the J call TRBJ2-1, with 9 bases matching TRBD1. This CDR3 is built from 19 residues. Germline V gene sequence: CDR1 LNHDA, CDR2 SQIVND (reference sequence). The V segment lost 0 bases and the J segment 0 bases; nucleotides outside the gene matches: 9.

As for this clone: An end of the junction does not agree with germline; a read error may underlie this. The chain links TRBV27 to TRBJ2-7, with a possible D match to TRBD2 (6 bases). CDR1 is MNHEY and CDR2 is SMNVEV in the germline V gene (reference sequence). This CDR3 is built from 13 residues. In DNA form, the CDR3 reads TGTGCCAGCAGTTTAGGCTCGGGGGTTAATCCGAACTTC. As protein: CASSLGSGVNPNF.

The chain carries TRBV4-2 and TRBJ2-3, with unresolved D. CDR1 is LGHNA, CDR2 YNFKEQ, per germline. There are 15 residues in the CDR3. Trimming shortened V by 1 base and J by 0 bases, and 8 bases separated the two germline ends. As DNA, the CDR3 is TGTGCCAGCAGCCAAGCCTTGCGGAGCACAGATACGCAGTATTTT. The encoded protein is CASSQALRSTDTQYF.

The chain links TRBV6-1 to TRBJ2-2; no firm D call. CDR3 size: 15 residues. Germline values: CDR1 MNHNS, CDR2 SASEGT. V lost 1 base, J lost 5 bases, and 11 bases lay in between. DNA for the CDR3: TGTGCCAGCAGTGAAGATAGATTAGTGACCGGGGAGCTGTTTTTT. Amino acid sequence: CASSEDRLVTGELFF.

This chain links TRBV29-1 with TRBJ2-5; D is uncertain. Between the trimmed V and J ends, which lost 1 base and 7 bases, there was a span of 10 bases. Germline V lookup: CDR1 SQVTM, CDR2 ANQGSEA. This CDR3 comprises 12 residues. CDR3 sequence: CSVEVAAGTQYF. The CDR3 coding sequence is TGCAGCGTTGAAGTCGCGGCTGGGACCCAGTACTTC.

The sample holds one count of this clone. This rearrangement joins TRBV4-1 to TRBJ2-6, with 7 bases that match TRBD1. The CDR3 loop spans 16 amino acids. Per the germline V gene, CDR1 is MGHRA and CDR2 is YSYEKL. V shed 6 bases and J 0 bases; nucleotides not matched to a gene: 5. Here the CDR3 reads CASSRDSYSGANVLTF. Here the CDR3 DNA reads TGCGCCAGCAGTCGGGACAGCTACTCTGGGGCCAACGTCCTGACTTTC.